A single sample is the source of the 27 T cell receptor beta chains below, sequenced in a study of cytomegalovirus exposure and HLA in healthy donors. PCR was performed using 60 Vbeta and 13 Jbeta primers. Sequenced by immunoSEQ multiplex PCR; TCRdb stores in-frame clones only, minus some. Among roughly 100,000 clones listed, 80% to 85% were seen once. Source material: PBMCs. Receptors were obtained from a young man in good health and CMV-seropositive.

Notes on this clone: No conserved phenylalanine or tryptophan is present at the end of the CDR3, so a read error is the likely explanation. This sequence joins TRBV18 and TRBJ1-5, with 7 positions matching TRBD1. The CDR3 contains 16 residues. Germline CDR1 is KGHSH and CDR2 is LQKENI. V shed 6 bases, J shed 5 bases, and the junction held 13 bases outside the gene matches. The CDR3 region is CASSDLTGAAHQPQHV. The CDR3 region has the DNA TGTGCCAGCTCGGATCTAACAGGGGCGGCTCATCAGCCCCAGCATGTT.

This rearrangement joins TRBV11-1 to TRBJ2-1; no reliable D call. The germline V gene encodes CDR1 SGHAT and CDR2 FQDESV (reference sequence). Trimming took off 3 bases at V and 7 bases at J, with 4 bases between the two ends. The CDR3 extends over 11 amino acids. CDR3 residues: CASSFSNEQFF. The CDR3 DNA reads as TGTGCCAGCAGCTTCAGTAATGAGCAGTTCTTC.

In its sample, this clone was seen a few times. The chain employs TRBV11-1 and TRBJ2-1; 9 positions agree with TRBD2. In germline, CDR1 is SGHAT, CDR2 FQDESV (reference sequence). The CDR3 covers 16 residues. V shed 5 bases, J shed 4 bases, and the junction held 9 bases outside the gene matches. CDR3: CASSPLAGGIYNEQFF. CDR3 DNA: TGTGCCAGCAGCCCCTTGGCGGGGGGGATTTACAATGAGCAGTTCTTC. The whole variable domain, remainder taken from reference TRBV11-1 and TRBJ2-1, is EAEVAQSPRYKITEKSQAVAFWCDPISGHATLYWYRQILGQGPELLVQFQDESVVDDSQLPKDRFSAERLKGVDSTLKIQPAELGDSAMYLCASSPLAGGIYNEQFFGPGTRLTVL.

The genes are TRBV6-5 and TRBJ1-2; no clear D gene. V lost 0 bases, J lost 5 bases, and 13 bases lay in between. Germline V lookup: CDR1 MNHEY, CDR2 SVGAGI. CDR3 length equals 15 residues. CDR3 DNA sequence: TGTGCCAGCAGTTACTCGGAAACAACGGGATATGGCTACACCTTC. This gives the protein CASSYSETTGYGYTF.

V and J are TRBV20-1 and TRBJ1-1, with D possibly being TRBD1 (5 bases). CDR1 is DFQATT and CDR2 is SNEGSKA in the germline V gene (reference sequence). The CDR3 has 11 residues. V lost 7 bases to trimming and J lost 1 base, with 7 bases between them. The CDR3 loop is CSGQQNTEAFF. As DNA, the CDR3 is TGCAGTGGACAGCAGAACACTGAAGCTTTCTTT.

V gene TRBV5-6 combines with J gene TRBJ1-2, with D possibly matching TRBD1 (6 bases). Between the trimmed V and J ends, which lost 0 bases and 6 bases, there was a span of 6 bases. Germline V lookup: CDR1 SGHDT, CDR2 YYEEEE. The CDR3 length is 12 residues. CDR3 sequence (DNA): TGTGCCAGCAGCTTGGCAGGGGATGGCTACACCTTC. As protein: CASSLAGDGYTF.

The V and J genes are TRBV11-2 and TRBJ1-1, with D possibly being TRBD1 (5 bases). CDR3 length: 14 amino acids. The germline gives CDR1 SGHAT, CDR2 FQNNGV. V lost 4 bases and J 2 bases, leaving 11 bases between the germline ends. CDR3 coding DNA: TGTGCCAGCAGCTGGTTTGGGGCTAACACTGAAGCTTTCTTT. It specifies CASSWFGANTEAFF. The complete variable domain, with remaining parts taken from reference TRBV11-2 and TRBJ1-1, reads EAGVAQSPRYKIIEKRQSVAFWCNPISGHATLYWYQQILGQGPKLLIQFQNNGVVDDSQLPKDRFSAERLKGVDSTLKIQPAKLEDSAVYLCASSWFGANTEAFFGQGTRLTVV.

This clone was detected a few times. This rearrangement joins TRBV2 to TRBJ2-7; 7 bases line up with TRBD1. V lost 1 base to trimming and J lost 3 bases; unmatched junction nucleotides: 3. Germline CDR1 SNHLY, CDR2 FYNNEI. This CDR3 is built from 14 residues. CDR3 loop: CASSEVTGLYEQYF. As DNA, the CDR3 is TGTGCCAGCAGTGAAGTGACAGGGCTCTACGAGCAGTACTTC.

This chain connects TRBV7-3 to TRBJ1-2; TRBD1 agrees at 8 bases. This CDR3 is 14 amino acids long. Germline CDR1 and CDR2: SGHTA and FQGTGA. Unmatched junction bases numbered 6, after V lost 2 bases and J lost 7 bases. The CDR3 loop reads CASSLYQGAGGYTF. CDR3 in DNA: TGTGCCAGCAGCTTATACCAGGGGGCGGGTGGCTACACCTTC.

In its sample, this clone was seen a few times. V is TRBV4-2 and J is TRBJ1-5, with TRBD1 matching 7 bases. CDR3 length equals 15 residues. After removal of 4 bases from V and 3 bases from J, the junction contained 6 bases not matched to a gene. Germline-derived CDR1 and CDR2 are LGHNA and YNFKEQ. The CDR3 reads CASSLRGGPNQPQHF. In nucleotides, the CDR3 is TGTGCCAGCAGCCTAAGAGGGGGCCCCAATCAGCCCCAGCATTTT.

The CDR3 is CASRARLNYGYTF. For the CDR3, the DNA is TGTGCCAGCAGGGCCAGACTTAACTATGGCTACACCTTC. The chain links TRBV6-1 to TRBJ1-2; D gene ambiguous. V lost 6 bases and J 1 base, leaving 9 bases between the germline ends. The CDR3 runs 13 residues. Germline V lookup: CDR1 MNHNS, CDR2 SASEGT.

J is TRBJ2-1 and V is TRBV19, with D tentatively TRBD2 (5 bases). CDR1 LNHDA and CDR2 SQIVND come from the germline V gene (reference sequence). CDR3 length equals 14 residues. V lost 7 bases, J lost 0 bases, and 10 bases lay in between. For the CDR3, the DNA is TGTGCCAGTACGTGGGAGAGCTCCTACAATGAGCAGTTCTTC. Translation gives CASTWESSYNEQFF.

The J gene is TRBJ1-1, the V gene TRBV6-5; weak D call: TRBD1 (6 bases). The V gene's germline CDR1 is MNHEY and CDR2 SVGAGI. This CDR3 contains 16 residues. Trimming shortened V by 0 bases and J by 3 bases, and 14 bases separated the two germline ends. The chain's CDR3 is CASSYSIGGADTEAFF. As DNA, the CDR3 is TGTGCCAGCAGTTACTCGATAGGGGGGGCCGACACTGAAGCTTTCTTT.

This rearrangement joins TRBV5-4 to TRBJ1-6; tentative D call: TRBD1 (5 bases). The CDR3 length is 14 residues. CDR1 and CDR2 from the germline V gene are SGHNT and YYREEE (reference sequence). Trimming took 0 bases from V and 10 from J, leaving 11 bases between them. The CDR3 DNA follows: TGTGCCAGCAGCTTGGGTTCCCAGGGATCACCCCTCCACTTT. Its translation: CASSLGSQGSPLHF.

The chain recombines TRBV5-1 with TRBJ2-2; 10 nucleotides align to TRBD1. Per the germline V gene, CDR1 is SGHRS and CDR2 is YFSETQ. The junction had 9 bases not matched to a gene; V was cut back by 2 bases and J by 5 bases. The CDR3 spans 17 residues. This CDR3 is CASSFPKRTGGTGELFF. The DNA of the CDR3 is TGCGCCAGCAGCTTCCCGAAAAGGACAGGGGGGACCGGGGAGCTGTTTTTT.

The CDR3 protein is CASSWDRGLGETQYF. The CDR3 bases are TGTGCCAGCAGCTGGGACAGGGGGCTAGGAGAGACCCAGTACTTC. V gene TRBV27 combines with J gene TRBJ2-5; 12 positions agree with TRBD1. Germline lookup yields CDR1 MNHEY and CDR2 SMNVEV (reference sequence). The CDR3 consists of 15 residues. The trim removed 6 bases at V and 4 bases at J, leaving 6 bases unmatched.

The chain joins TRBV4-1 to TRBJ1-5, with TRBD1 matching 9 bases. The J segment lost 10 bases and the V segment lost 2 bases, leaving 15 bases of the junction unmatched. This CDR3 contains 17 residues. The germline gives CDR1 MGHRA, CDR2 YSYEKL. CDR3 DNA sequence: TGCGCCAGCAGCCAACAACAGGGGGCCAACTACGCTCTCCCCCAGCATTTT. Protein: CASSQQQGANYALPQHF.

The J gene is TRBJ1-3, the V gene TRBV13; D perhaps matches TRBD1 (5 bases). Germline V CDR1 and CDR2: PRHDT, FYEKMQ (reference sequence). This CDR3 is 15 amino acids long. V was cut by 4 bases and J by 4 bases, with 14 bases left in between. CDR3 loop: CASSSTIRGGNTIYF. In DNA form, the CDR3 reads TGTGCCAGCAGCTCGACGATTAGGGGAGGAAACACCATATATTTT.

The rearrangement links TRBV4-1 to TRBJ2-7; D might be TRBD1 (5 bases). The CDR3 loop spans 17 amino acids. Germline CDR1 is MGHRA and CDR2 is YSYEKL. Trimming left V 1 base short and J 0 bases short, with 16 bases between. In DNA form, the CDR3 reads TGCGCCAGCAGCCAAGTCTATTCGTCAGGGCACTCCTACGAGCAGTACTTC. Its translation is CASSQVYSSGHSYEQYF.

This sequence joins TRBV6-6 and TRBJ1-2; 8 bases line up with TRBD1. Germline V gives CDR1 MNHNY, CDR2 SVGAGI (reference sequence). This CDR3 has 14 residues. J lost 4 bases, V lost 6 bases, and 7 bases had no gene match. CDR3 sequence (DNA): TGTGCCAGCAGGCCAGGGGGCGATTTCTATGGCTACACCTTC. Protein product: CASRPGGDFYGYTF.

CDR3 in amino acids: CASSDSFTSGKDTQYF. CDR3 coding DNA: TGTGCCAGCAGTGACTCATTCACTAGCGGAAAGGATACGCAGTATTTT. The V and J genes are TRBV6-4 and TRBJ2-3; 8 bases are shared with TRBD2. The CDR3 covers 16 residues. CDR1 and CDR2 from the germline V gene are MRHNA and SNTAGT. The V segment lost 0 bases and the J segment 6 bases; nucleotides outside the gene matches: 8.

The CDR3, as DNA: TGTGCCAGCAGCTTAGAAACAGGGAGAGCTTTCTTT. Translation gives CASSLETGRAFF. The chain links TRBV7-9 to TRBJ1-1; perhaps TRBD1 as D (6 bases). Germline CDR1 is SEHNR and CDR2 is FQNEAQ (reference sequence). V was pared by 1 base and J by 10 bases, with 10 bases between. CDR3 length equals 12 residues.

This clone showed up just a few times. This chain joins TRBV2 and TRBJ1-2; perhaps TRBD1 as D (5 bases). Per germline, CDR1 SNHLY and CDR2 FYNNEI. Trimming shortened V by 4 bases and J by 3 bases, and 12 bases separated the two germline ends. The CDR3 spans 14 residues. The CDR3 sequence: CASSVTGKDYGYTF. CDR3 sequence (DNA): TGTGCCAGCAGTGTCACAGGAAAAGACTATGGCTACACCTTC.

The chain carries TRBV10-3 and TRBJ2-1, with D tentatively TRBD1 (7 bases). V gave up 4 bases and J gave up 7 bases, with 17 bases separating them. This CDR3 spans 15 amino acids. Per germline, CDR1 ENHRY and CDR2 SYGVKD. The CDR3 loop reads CAISGSQGGRNEQFF. DNA for the CDR3: TGTGCCATCAGTGGAAGTCAGGGGGGACGGAATGAGCAGTTCTTC.

This sequence joins TRBV2 and TRBJ1-2, with unresolved D. Germline V gives CDR1 SNHLY, CDR2 FYNNEI. V was cut by 6 bases and J by 3 bases, with 14 bases left in between. CDR3 length: 14 amino acids. The CDR3 is CASSPTRRDYGYTF. CDR3 nucleotide sequence: TGTGCCAGCAGCCCAACACGACGGGACTATGGCTACACCTTC.

The V gene is TRBV5-1, the J gene TRBJ2-3; D may be TRBD1 (5 bases). This CDR3 is 16 amino acids long. Germline CDR1 is SGHRS and CDR2 is YFSETQ. V was cut by 4 bases and J by 5 bases, with 20 bases left in between. The CDR3, as DNA: TGCGCCAGCAGCCCCATGATTGGCCAGGGAATAGATACGCAGTATTTT. Translating gives CASSPMIGQGIDTQYF.

The chain couples TRBV19 to TRBJ2-3, with 8 positions matching TRBD1. The CDR3 runs 16 residues. Trimming at V came to 5 bases and at J to 4 bases, leaving 11 bases not matched to a gene. Looked up from germline, CDR1 is LNHDA and CDR2 is SQIVND (reference sequence). Here the CDR3 reads CASSSSGQEVADTQYF. The CDR3 DNA follows: TGTGCCAGTAGTTCCTCGGGACAGGAGGTGGCAGATACGCAGTATTTT.